Below, 10 T cell receptor beta chains from the same sample are listed, as sequenced in a study of OX40 agonist ivuxolimab in advanced cancers. Library construction relied on the immunoSEQ multiplex PCR assay. Here the immuneACCESS table is served through TCRdb, limited to in-frame sequences with V and J called. Missing clones are a known gap in these copies; in checked studies unresolved V genes cover under half, and the rest lacks a known reason. The sample table contains 94,000 or so clones; only one count was recorded for approximately 84% of them. The ten largest clones add up to about 6% of the sample. The sample was CD4+ or CD8+ T cells sorted from blood, taken in a trial of the OX40 agonist ivuxolimab. The receptors shown here come from an adult with an advanced solid tumor such as melanoma, head and neck, liver or kidney cancer.

This sequence joins TRBV7-2 and TRBJ2-2; D is unclear. V dropped 0 bases and J dropped 3 bases, with 5 bases sitting between them. The CDR3 sequence is 14 residues long. CDR1 and CDR2 from the germline V gene are SGHTA and FQGNSA. DNA of the CDR3: TGTGCCAGCAGCTTAGCGGGGTACACCGGGGAGCTGTTTTTT. Amino acid sequence: CASSLAGYTGELFF. Variable domain in full (rest from reference TRBV7-2 and TRBJ2-2): GAGVSQSPSNKVTEKGKDVELRCDPISGHTALYWYRQSLGQGLEFLIYFQGNSAPDKSGLPSDRFSAERTGGSVSTLTIQRTQQEDSAVYLCASSLAGYTGELFFGEGSRLTVL.

This chain uses TRBV5-1 with TRBJ1-4; D remains ambiguous. The V gene's germline CDR1 is SGHRS and CDR2 YFSETQ. This CDR3 has 15 amino acids. The V gene lost 0 bases and the J gene lost 2 bases, with 8 bases spanning the gap. The CDR3 protein is CASSLDPATNEKLFF. Written as DNA, the CDR3 is TGCGCCAGCAGCTTGGATCCAGCCACTAATGAAAAACTGTTTTTT.

The DNA for the CDR3 is TGTGCCAGCAGCAGCCGTGCTTCTGGGACTTTCTTT. Translating it yields CASSSRASGTFF. The rearrangement joins TRBV27 to TRBJ1-1, with D uncertain. CDR1 and CDR2 (germline): MNHEY, SMNVEV (reference sequence). This CDR3 contains 12 residues. V shed 6 bases and J shed 12 bases, with 17 bases lying between them.

This clone was detected a few times. The chain couples TRBV6-1 to TRBJ2-3; 12 bases are a match to TRBD1. This CDR3 region has 15 residues. Germline V gene sequence: CDR1 MNHNS, CDR2 SASEGT. The trim removed 8 bases at V and 4 bases at J, leaving 7 bases unmatched. CDR3 in DNA: TGTGCCAGCGGGGGACAGGGGGCGTTGTCAGATACGCAGTATTTT. It codes for CASGGQGALSDTQYF.

The rearrangement uses TRBV7-9 and TRBJ2-1, with D possibly being TRBD1 (6 bases). The CDR3 spans 14 residues. V lost 5 bases to trimming and J lost 9 bases, with 17 bases between them. Germline V gene data show CDR1 as SEHNR and CDR2 as FQNEAQ (reference sequence). CDR3 nucleotides: TGTGCCAGCAGCCCGTCAGGGGCGCTTCCTGAGCAGTTCTTC. Translating gives CASSPSGALPEQFF.

The chain uses TRBV7-2 and TRBJ2-3; 9 bases map to TRBD2. The CDR3 is 15 residues long. Germline CDR1 is SGHTA and CDR2 is FQGNSA. V dropped 3 bases and J dropped 1; count of bases not matched to a gene: 2. The chain's CDR3 is CASSFSSGGTDTQYF. For the CDR3, the DNA is TGTGCCAGCAGCTTTTCTAGCGGGGGCACAGATACGCAGTATTTT. The whole variable domain, remainder taken from reference TRBV7-2 and TRBJ2-3, is GAGVSQSPSNKVTEKGKDVELRCDPISGHTALYWYRQSLGQGLEFLIYFQGNSAPDKSGLPSDRFSAERTGGSVSTLTIQRTQQEDSAVYLCASSFSSGGTDTQYFGPGTRLTVL.

The rearrangement joins TRBV27 to TRBJ1-5, with D possibly matching TRBD1 (5 bases). Per germline, CDR1 MNHEY and CDR2 SMNVEV (reference sequence). This CDR3 has 17 amino acids. V shed 6 bases and J shed 0 bases, with 18 bases lying between them. The DNA of the CDR3 is TGTGCCAGCAGGAGATGGGGGAAAGGCGATAGCAATCAGCCCCAGCATTTT. Translating gives CASRRWGKGDSNQPQHF.

V gene TRBV2 combines with J gene TRBJ2-7; 12 bases are a match to TRBD2. The germline CDR1 and CDR2 sequences are SNHLY and FYNNEI. Trimming removed 4 bases from V and 5 bases from J; junction bases left unmatched: 6. The CDR3 runs to 15 residues. CDR3 sequence reads: CASSGGLAGRNEQYF. DNA for the CDR3: TGTGCCAGCAGTGGTGGACTAGCGGGGAGGAACGAGCAGTACTTC.

The chain is built from TRBV9 and TRBJ2-7, with 9 nucleotides matching TRBD2. With V trimmed by 2 bases and J by 6 bases, 6 bases remained unmatched. Germline V gene lookup returns CDR1 SGDLS and CDR2 YYNGEE. This CDR3 contains 14 residues. This CDR3 reads CASSVAGGPSEQYF. CDR3 DNA sequence: TGTGCCAGCAGCGTTGCGGGAGGGCCTAGCGAGCAGTACTTC.

This rearrangement joins TRBV7-9 to TRBJ2-2; 8 positions match TRBD2. The length of the CDR3 is 15 residues. Germline lookup yields CDR1 SEHNR and CDR2 FQNEAQ (reference sequence). With 6 bases clipped from V and 2 bases from J, the junction kept 5 bases outside the gene matches. CDR3 region: CASSRAGANTGELFF. The CDR3, as DNA: TGTGCCAGCAGTCGAGCGGGGGCCAACACCGGGGAGCTGTTTTTT.